This TCR beta chain appears in the sequencing data of a study of cytomegalovirus exposure and HLA in healthy donors. Overall study: In an earlier analysis, approximately 120 million unique TCR beta sequences were found from about 180 million T cells.

Notes on this clone: What it binds is unknown.

V lost 5 bases, J lost 2 bases, and 8 bases lay in between. CDR1 is SGHAT, CDR2 FQDESV, per germline (reference sequence). CDR3 size: 13 residues. In the PCR, 60 Vbeta and 13 Jbeta primers were used. The protocol was immunoSEQ multiplex PCR, while the TCRdb copy is restricted to in-frame clones and leaves out a portion. The sample data list about 67,000 clones. Study conclusions and caveats: Most TCRs appeared rarely, but some public TCRs recurred in many donors. Several V segments, TRBV6-2 and TRBV6-3 among them, could not be told apart and were dropped. A later analysis revealed that TCR association rates differed between HLA loci, peaking at DRB1 and bottoming out at HLA-C.

Sequencing was done on a sample of PBMCs. This chain connects TRBV11-1 to TRBJ2-3; D uncertain. This receptor was taken from a man aged 25 to 40 in good health and CMV-seropositive. As DNA, the CDR3 is TGTGCCAGCAGCCCGTCCTACACAGATACGCAGTATTTT. Amino acids: CASSPSYTDTQYF.